This T cell receptor (beta chain) was found in a study of blood T cells in healthy people across ages. Samples had at least 6 million PBMCs isolated from them. No fewer than 5 micrograms of total RNA were isolated from every sample. Study-level results: Per million T cells, TCR beta diversity dropped roughly linearly as age increased. The unsorted PBMCs prevented any conclusive comparison of naive versus antigen-experienced cells.

The CDR3 has 13 amino acids. With V trimmed by 6 bases and J by 3 bases, 5 bases remained unmatched. CDR1 SGHRS and CDR2 YFSETQ come from the germline V gene. Using a J-beta primer mix together with a sample-barcoded 5' primer, a second PCR was run for 7 to 11 cycles. TCRdb reprocessed the 5' RACE reads with MiXCR, giving one entry per CDR3 protein. The table includes more than 700,000 distinct CDR3 sequences, about half detected once. About this clonotype: Its antigen is unidentified.

This clonotype was obtained from an elderly man in good health. Sample: blood. The V and J genes are TRBV5-1 and TRBJ2-5; 7 bases match TRBD2. The CDR3, as DNA: TGCGCCAGCACCTGGGCGGGGGAAGAGACCCAGTACTTC. Translated, it gives CASTWAGEETQYF.